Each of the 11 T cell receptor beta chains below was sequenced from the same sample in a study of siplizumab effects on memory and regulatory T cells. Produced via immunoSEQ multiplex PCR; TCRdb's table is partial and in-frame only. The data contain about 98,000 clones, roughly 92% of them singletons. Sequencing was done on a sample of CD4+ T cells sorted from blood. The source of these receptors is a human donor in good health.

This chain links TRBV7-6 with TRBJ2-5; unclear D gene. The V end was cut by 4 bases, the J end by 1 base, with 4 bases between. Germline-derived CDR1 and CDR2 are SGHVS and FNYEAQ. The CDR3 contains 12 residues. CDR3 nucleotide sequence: TGTGCCAGCAGCTCGTCCCAAGAGACCCAGTACTTC. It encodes CASSSSQETQYF.

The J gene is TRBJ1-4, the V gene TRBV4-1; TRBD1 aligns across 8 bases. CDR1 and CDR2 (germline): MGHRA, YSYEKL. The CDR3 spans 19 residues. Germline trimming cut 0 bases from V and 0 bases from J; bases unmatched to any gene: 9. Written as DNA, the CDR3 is TGCGCCAGCAGCCAAGATTCTTCGACAGGGGTCTCAACTAATGAAAAACTGTTTTTT. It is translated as CASSQDSSTGVSTNEKLFF.

The CDR3, as DNA: TGCAGCGTTGTGTTTCCCGTGACTTACAATGAGCAGTTCTTC. It is translated as CSVVFPVTYNEQFF. The chain recombines TRBV29-1 with TRBJ2-1, with D unresolved. Trimming left V 4 bases short and J 4 bases short, with 14 bases between. Germline V gene data show CDR1 as SQVTM and CDR2 as ANQGSEA. This CDR3 has 14 residues.

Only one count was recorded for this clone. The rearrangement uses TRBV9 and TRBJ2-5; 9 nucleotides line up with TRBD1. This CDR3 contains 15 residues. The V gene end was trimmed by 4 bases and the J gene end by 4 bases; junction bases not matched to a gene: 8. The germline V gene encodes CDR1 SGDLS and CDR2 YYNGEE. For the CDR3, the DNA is TGTGCCAGCAGCCCTAGGGACAGGGCACGAGAGACCCAGTACTTC. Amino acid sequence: CASSPRDRARETQYF.

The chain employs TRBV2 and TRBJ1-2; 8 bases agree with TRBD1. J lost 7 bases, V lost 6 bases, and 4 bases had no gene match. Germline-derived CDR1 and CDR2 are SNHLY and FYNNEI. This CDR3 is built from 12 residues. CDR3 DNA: TGTGCCAGCAGGGTAACAGGGGGTGGCTACACCTTC. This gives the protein CASRVTGGGYTF. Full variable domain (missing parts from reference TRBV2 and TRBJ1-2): EPEVTQTPSHQVTQMGQEVILRCVPISNHLYFYWYRQILGQKVEFLVSFYNNEISEKSEIFDDQFSVERPDGSNFTLKIRSTKLEDSAMYFCASRVTGGGYTFGSGTRLTVV.

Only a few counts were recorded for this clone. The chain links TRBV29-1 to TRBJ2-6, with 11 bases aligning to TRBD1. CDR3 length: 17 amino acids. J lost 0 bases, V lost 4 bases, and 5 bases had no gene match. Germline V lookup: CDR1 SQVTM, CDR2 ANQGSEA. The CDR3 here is CSVAGQGGPSGANVLTF. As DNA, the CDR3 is TGCAGCGTTGCGGGACAGGGGGGGCCCTCTGGGGCCAACGTCCTGACTTTC. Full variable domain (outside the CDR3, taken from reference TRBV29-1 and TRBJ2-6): SAVISQKPSRDICQRGTSLTIQCQVDSQVTMMFWYRQQPGQSLTLIATANQGSEATYESGFVIDKFPISRPNLTFSTLTVSNMSPEDSSIYLCSVAGQGGPSGANVLTFGAGSRLTVL.

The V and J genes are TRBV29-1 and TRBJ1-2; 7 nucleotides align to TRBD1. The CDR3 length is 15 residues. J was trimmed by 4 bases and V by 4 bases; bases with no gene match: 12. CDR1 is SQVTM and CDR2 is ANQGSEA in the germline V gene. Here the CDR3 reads CSVGGGQLGVYGYTF. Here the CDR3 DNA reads TGCAGCGTTGGGGGGGGACAGTTAGGTGTCTATGGCTACACCTTC.

CDR3 bases: TGTGCCAGCTCGCCGCCGGGACAGGGGTTATCGGCTGGAAACACCATATATTTT. It encodes CASSPPGQGLSAGNTIYF. The rearrangement joins TRBV18 to TRBJ1-3; 10 bases align to TRBD1. The germline CDR1 and CDR2 sequences are KGHSH and LQKENI. V lost 6 bases and J lost 2; bases outside the gene matches: 13. The CDR3 length is 18 residues.

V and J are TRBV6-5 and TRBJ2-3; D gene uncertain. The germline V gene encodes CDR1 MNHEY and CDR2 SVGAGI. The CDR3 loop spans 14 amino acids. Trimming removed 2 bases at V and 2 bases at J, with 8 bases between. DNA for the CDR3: TGTGCCAGCAGTTACGGCCCATTCACAGATACGCAGTATTTT. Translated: CASSYGPFTDTQYF.

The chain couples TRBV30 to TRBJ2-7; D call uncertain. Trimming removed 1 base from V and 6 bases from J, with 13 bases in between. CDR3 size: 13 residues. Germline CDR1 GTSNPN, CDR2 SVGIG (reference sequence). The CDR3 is CAWSGGTLAEQYF. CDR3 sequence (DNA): TGTGCCTGGAGTGGGGGAACTCTGGCCGAGCAGTACTTC.

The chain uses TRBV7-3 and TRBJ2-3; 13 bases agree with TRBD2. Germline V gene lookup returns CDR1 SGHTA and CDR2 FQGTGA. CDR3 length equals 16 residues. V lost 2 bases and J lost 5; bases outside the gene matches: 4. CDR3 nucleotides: TGTGCCAGCAGCTTACGGACTAGCGGGAGTATAGATACGCAGTATTTT. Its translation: CASSLRTSGSIDTQYF.